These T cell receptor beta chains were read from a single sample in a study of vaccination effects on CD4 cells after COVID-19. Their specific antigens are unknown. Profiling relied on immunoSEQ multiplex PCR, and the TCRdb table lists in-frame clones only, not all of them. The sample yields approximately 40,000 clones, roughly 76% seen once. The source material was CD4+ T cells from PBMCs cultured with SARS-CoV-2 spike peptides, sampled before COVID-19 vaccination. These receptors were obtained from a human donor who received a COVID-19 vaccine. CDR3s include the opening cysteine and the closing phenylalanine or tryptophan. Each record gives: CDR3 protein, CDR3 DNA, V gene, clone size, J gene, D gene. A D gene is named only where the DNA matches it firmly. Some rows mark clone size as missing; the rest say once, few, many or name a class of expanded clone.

CASSLERIYGYTF	TGTGCCAGCAGCTTAGAACGGATCTATGGCTACACCTTC	TRBV7-9	few	TRBJ1-2	NA
CASSLEGNEKLFF	TGTGCCAGCAGCTTGGAGGGGAATGAAAAACTGTTTTTT	TRBV5-4	NA	TRBJ1-4	NA
CATSVGQVKTYEQYF	TGTGCCACCAGCGTGGGACAGGTAAAGACCTACGAGCAGTACTTC	TRBV15	NA	TRBJ2-7	TRBD1
CASSTTSGGAPDTQYF	TGTGCCAGTAGTACGACTAGCGGGGGGGCACCAGATACGCAGTATTTT	TRBV19	NA	TRBJ2-3	TRBD2
CATRLVGEGTEAFF	TGTGCCACACGCCTGGTGGGGGAGGGCACTGAAGCTTTCTTT	TRBV2	few	TRBJ1-1	NA
CASSFRVSSYNEQFF	TGTGCCAGCAGTTTCCGGGTTAGCTCCTACAATGAGCAGTTCTTC	TRBV27	NA	TRBJ2-1	NA
CASSSGGPNTEAFF	TGTGCCAGCAGCTCCGGGGGCCCGAACACTGAAGCTTTCTTT	TRBV5-4	once	TRBJ1-1	NA
CASSHQTSGVRNEQFF	TGCGCCAGCAGCCACCAGACTAGCGGGGTACGTAATGAGCAGTTCTTC	TRBV5-1	NA	TRBJ2-1	TRBD2
CASVENRGREKLFF	TGTGCCAGTGTAGAGAACAGGGGCCGTGAAAAACTGTTTTTT	TRBV28	NA	TRBJ1-4	TRBD1
CASSVGGQLYGYTF	TGTGCCAGCAGCGTCGGGGGACAGCTCTATGGCTACACCTTC	TRBV11-2	few	TRBJ1-2	TRBD1
CASSPDRGNYGYTF	TGTGCCAGCAGCCCGGACAGAGGCAACTATGGCTACACCTTC	TRBV9	NA	TRBJ1-2	NA
CASSLLPGTSGNNEQFF	TGTGCCAGCAGCTTATTGCCCGGGACTAGCGGGAACAATGAGCAGTTCTTC	TRBV11-2	NA	TRBJ2-1	TRBD2
CASSPPAGGYEQYF	TGTGCCAGCAGCCCCCCAGCAGGGGGTTACGAGCAGTACTTC	TRBV28	few	TRBJ2-7	TRBD1
CASSPGTVTDTQYF	TGTGCCAGTAGTCCCGGGACAGTCACAGATACGCAGTATTTT	TRBV19	NA	TRBJ2-3	TRBD1
CSVGLGSGGDEQYF	TGCAGCGTTGGGCTTGGGTCGGGAGGCGACGAGCAGTACTTC	TRBV29-1	NA	TRBJ2-7	TRBD2
CASSYWDRNQPQHF	TGTGCCAGCAGTTACTGGGACCGTAATCAGCCCCAGCATTTT	TRBV6-2/TRBV6-3	NA	TRBJ1-5	NA
CASSPRDRGHEQYF	TGTGCCAGCAGCCCCCGGGACAGGGGGCACGAGCAGTACTTC	TRBV5-4	few	TRBJ2-7	TRBD1
CASSPDLSGNTIYF	TGTGCCAGCAGCCCCGACCTCTCTGGAAACACCATATATTTT	TRBV7-9	few	TRBJ1-3	NA
CASSLEAGPAYEQYF	TGTGCCAGCAGCTTAGAGGCGGGTCCAGCCTACGAGCAGTACTTC	TRBV11-3	NA	TRBJ2-7	NA
CAISESSQETQYF	TGTGCCATCAGTGAAAGCTCCCAAGAGACCCAGTACTTC	TRBV10-3	NA	TRBJ2-5	NA
CASSPGQGPRGEQYF	TGTGCCAGCAGCCCGGGGCAGGGGCCTAGGGGCGAGCAGTACTTC	TRBV7-9	NA	TRBJ2-7	NA
CSAMIGRSQHF	TGCAGTGCTATGATCGGGAGGTCCCAGCATTTT	TRBV20-1	NA	TRBJ1-5	NA
CASSEQGAHNEQFF	TGTGCCAGCAGCGAGCAGGGGGCCCACAATGAGCAGTTCTTC	TRBV4-2	NA	TRBJ2-1	TRBD1
CASSFGEQGEGSTEAFF	TGCGCCAGCAGCTTTGGAGAACAGGGAGAGGGGAGCACTGAAGCTTTCTTT	TRBV5-1	NA	TRBJ1-1	NA
CASSIRVGGGAGDTQYF	TGTGCCAGTAGTATCAGGGTCGGCGGGGGGGCCGGAGATACGCAGTATTTT	TRBV19	NA	TRBJ2-3	TRBD2
CATSDALGSGSVNEQFF	TGTGCCACCAGTGATGCCCTTGGTAGCGGGAGTGTCAATGAGCAGTTCTTC	TRBV24-1	NA	TRBJ2-1	TRBD2
CASSLSWSSGNTIYF	TGTGCCAGCAGTTTATCGTGGAGCTCTGGAAACACCATATATTTT	TRBV27	once	TRBJ1-3	NA
CASSMGRMNTEAFF	TGTGCCAGTAGTATGGGCAGGATGAACACTGAAGCTTTCTTT	TRBV19	few	TRBJ1-1	NA
CASRPGLDVETQYF	TGTGCCAGCAGGCCGGGACTAGACGTCGAGACCCAGTACTTC	TRBV2	NA	TRBJ2-5	TRBD2
CASSPQRIGQFF	TGTGCCAGCAGCCCCCAGAGGATTGGGCAGTTCTTC	TRBV5-8	NA	TRBJ2-1	NA
CASSFHWVNTGELFF	TGTGCCAGCAGCTTTCATTGGGTGAACACCGGGGAGCTGTTTTTT	TRBV7-2	once	TRBJ2-2	NA
CASRRKGIHRPYEQYF	TGCGCCAGCAGACGTAAGGGCATACACCGACCCTACGAGCAGTACTTC	TRBV23-1	few	TRBJ2-7	NA
CASSEVTLSGNTGELFF	TGTGCCAGCAGTGAAGTGACCCTGTCGGGGAACACCGGGGAGCTGTTTTTT	TRBV2	NA	TRBJ2-2	NA
CASSLGVGREQYF	TGTGCCAGCAGCTTAGGAGTGGGCCGCGAGCAGTACTTC	TRBV7-3	NA	TRBJ2-7	NA
CASSVSTPRDRSSGGTQYF	TGTGCCAGCAGTGTAAGCACCCCTCGGGACAGGAGCTCAGGGGGGACCCAGTACTTC	TRBV27	NA	TRBJ2-5	TRBD1
CASSLTSGTQTGELFF	TGTGCCAGCAGCTTAACTAGCGGGACGCAAACCGGGGAGCTGTTTTTT	TRBV7-2	NA	TRBJ2-2	TRBD2
CASSVARELFF	TGTGCCAGCAGTGTCGCCAGGGAGCTGTTTTTT	TRBV2	NA	TRBJ2-2	NA
CASSQYQTSGRGNIQYF	TGTGCCAGCAGCCAATACCAGACTAGCGGGAGGGGAAACATTCAGTACTTC	TRBV5-4	once	TRBJ2-4	TRBD2
CASSFGGQGENGYTF	TGTGCCAGCAGCTTCGGGGGACAGGGGGAAAATGGCTACACCTTC	TRBV7-9	NA	TRBJ1-2	TRBD1
CASTSTGQGTEAFF	TGCGCCAGCACCAGCACCGGACAGGGTACTGAAGCTTTCTTT	TRBV5-1	NA	TRBJ1-1	TRBD1
CASTISSGARRFSGNTIYF	TGTGCCAGCACCATATCCTCGGGGGCCCGCCGTTTCTCTGGAAACACCATATATTTT	TRBV27	few	TRBJ1-3	NA
CAWREQGWNSYEQYF	TGTGCCTGGAGGGAACAGGGTTGGAACTCCTACGAGCAGTACTTC	TRBV30	few	TRBJ2-7	NA
CASSVGGGHGNTIYF	TGTGCCAGCAGCGTAGGGGGGGGGCATGGAAACACCATATATTTT	TRBV9	NA	TRBJ1-3	NA
CASSLEGRPNQPQHF	TGTGCCAGCAGCTTAGAGGGGAGGCCCAATCAGCCCCAGCATTTT	TRBV11-2	NA	TRBJ1-5	NA
CAWSKLNTEAFF	TGTGCCTGGAGTAAGTTGAACACTGAAGCTTTCTTT	TRBV30	NA	TRBJ1-1	NA
CASSKGGPMGQPQHF	TGTGCCAGCAGCAAAGGCGGCCCTATGGGACAGCCCCAGCATTTT	TRBV7-9	few	TRBJ1-5	NA
CASSYWSEMNTEAFF	TGTGCCAGCAGTTATTGGTCGGAGATGAACACTGAAGCTTTCTTT	TRBV6-5	NA	TRBJ1-1	NA
CASSQGLAGGPVVPHNEQFF	TGCGCCAGCAGCCAGGGACTAGCGGGAGGGCCGGTAGTCCCCCACAATGAGCAGTTCTTC	TRBV4-1	NA	TRBJ2-1	TRBD2
CASSRQSNEQFF	TGTGCCAGTAGTCGACAGAGCAATGAGCAGTTCTTC	TRBV19	NA	TRBJ2-1	NA
CASSLLTTGDTEAFF	TGTGCCAGTAGTCTCCTTACCACCGGGGACACTGAAGCTTTCTTT	TRBV19	NA	TRBJ1-1	NA
CASSQDRGGTEAFF	TGCGCCAGCAGCCAAGATAGAGGGGGCACTGAAGCTTTCTTT	TRBV4-3	NA	TRBJ1-1	NA
CASSPSKTGPGTQYF	TGTGCCAGCTCACCTTCGAAGACAGGACCAGGAACCCAGTACTTC	TRBV18	NA	TRBJ2-5	NA
CASSLRTGNDYTF	TGTGCCAGCAGCCTAAGAACAGGGAACGACTACACCTTC	TRBV7-2	once	TRBJ1-2	NA
CASSLEYSGSSWGTSTDTQYF	TGCGCCAGCAGCTTGGAGTATAGCGGGAGTTCATGGGGGACTAGCACAGATACGCAGTATTTT	TRBV5-1	NA	TRBJ2-3	TRBD2
CSASADRGLQYF	TGCAGTGCTAGTGCCGACAGGGGACTTCAGTACTTC	TRBV20-1	NA	TRBJ2-4	TRBD1
CASSPGQGSNEKLFF	TGCGCCAGCAGCCCCGGACAGGGATCTAATGAAAAACTGTTTTTT	TRBV5-1	NA	TRBJ1-4	TRBD1
CASSLRRAWDNTGELFF	TGTGCCAGCAGCTTACGCAGGGCGTGGGACAACACCGGGGAGCTGTTTTTT	TRBV7-8	NA	TRBJ2-2	NA
CASSPPWDRDEQYF	TGTGCCAGCTCACCTCCCTGGGACAGGGACGAGCAGTACTTC	TRBV18	NA	TRBJ2-7	TRBD1
CASSSSAREQFF	TGTGCCAGCAGTAGTTCCGCCCGAGAGCAGTTCTTC	TRBV6-2/TRBV6-3	NA	TRBJ2-1	NA
CAWSLYLNTEAFF	TGTGCCTGGAGTCTGTACTTGAACACTGAAGCTTTCTTT	TRBV30	NA	TRBJ1-1	NA